These 22 T cell receptor beta chains originate from one sample sequenced in a study of identical twins. TCRdb called the 5' RACE reads again in MiXCR, with one record for every CDR3 protein. The repertoire holds some 630,000 distinct CDR3 sequences, with under 8.5% as singletons. The same sample was also studied in work on yellow fever vaccine responses in identical twins.

Sequencing was done on a sample of PBMCs. Source of these receptors: a woman under 30 in good health.

The chain joins TRBV28 to TRBJ1-1; D gene unclear. With 2 bases removed from V and 2 bases from J, the gap between germline ends came to 12 bases. Germline V gene data show CDR1 as MDHEN and CDR2 as SYDVKM. The CDR3 loop spans 15 amino acids. CDR3 protein: CASSLPGKINTEAFF. The DNA of the CDR3 is TGTGCCAGCAGTTTACCGGGGAAAATAAACACTGAAGCTTTCTTT.

The CDR3 protein is CASSARPGQGAYEQYF. The CDR3 coding sequence is TGCGCCAGCAGCGCAAGACCGGGACAGGGGGCCTACGAGCAGTACTTC. This chain connects TRBV5-1 to TRBJ2-7; 11 nucleotides align to TRBD1. J was trimmed by 2 bases and V by 4 bases; bases with no gene match: 8. The CDR3 consists of 16 residues. CDR1 is SGHRS, CDR2 YFSETQ, per germline. Complete variable domain (other parts from reference TRBV5-1 and TRBJ2-7): KAGVTQTPRYLIKTRGQQVTLSCSPISGHRSVSWYQQTPGQGLQFLFEYFSETQRNKGNFPGRFSGRQFSNSRSEMNVSTLELGDSALYLCASSARPGQGAYEQYFGPGTRLTVT.

This clonotype was recorded a few times. DNA of the CDR3: TGTGCCAGCAGTTACGCAGGGGTGGCCACTGAAGCTTTCTTT. Translation: CASSYAGVATEAFF. The chain recombines TRBV6-5 with TRBJ1-1; TRBD1 might be the D (6 bases). The germline CDR1 and CDR2 sequences are MNHEY and SVGAGI. Trimming stripped 2 bases from V and 4 bases from J, with 11 bases between. CDR3 length: 14 residues.

The chain couples TRBV6-2 or TRBV6-3 to TRBJ1-2, with TRBD1 matching over 7 bases. V lost 7 bases to trimming and J lost 8 bases; unmatched junction nucleotides: 7. The CDR3 sequence is 12 residues long. The germline CDR1 and CDR2 sequences are MNHEY and SVGEGT. The CDR3 loop is CASKEGTVGYTF. In DNA form, the CDR3 reads TGTGCCAGCAAGGAAGGGACAGTCGGCTACACCTTC.

This clonotype was counted at least ten times. The chain carries TRBV2 and TRBJ2-1, with 12 bases aligning to TRBD2. This CDR3 comprises 16 residues. Trimming removed 4 bases from V and 10 bases from J; junction bases left unmatched: 11. Germline V CDR1 and CDR2: SNHLY, FYNNEI. The CDR3 DNA reads as TGTGCCAGCAGTGGACCACTAGCGGGGGGTCCGGAGGAGCAGTTCTTC. Translated: CASSGPLAGGPEEQFF.

A few counts support this clonotype. The rearrangement joins TRBV5-6 to TRBJ1-1; D remains unclear. Deletions cut 4 bases from V and 0 bases from J, with 7 bases between. The CDR3 spans 13 residues. Germline V gene sequence: CDR1 SGHDT, CDR2 YYEEEE. In nucleotides, the CDR3 is TGTGCCAGCAGCGCACACATGAACACTGAAGCTTTCTTT. Its translation: CASSAHMNTEAFF.

This clonotype has at least ten counts. The chain combines TRBV27 with TRBJ1-6; D is unresolved. Trimming removed 6 bases from V and 8 bases from J, with 8 bases in between. Per the germline V gene, CDR1 is MNHEY and CDR2 is SMNVEV (reference sequence). This CDR3 has 12 residues. The CDR3, as DNA: TGTGCCAGCAGGAGAACAGATTCACCCCTCCACTTT. Translating it yields CASRRTDSPLHF.

This clonotype was observed a few times. The CDR3 DNA follows: TGCAGTGCTAGTCGTACAGCGGGAGGCCCGTCACATATCACAGATACGCAGTATTTT. This encodes CSASRTAGGPSHITDTQYF. This chain uses TRBV20-1 with TRBJ2-3; 9 positions agree with TRBD2. CDR1 is DFQATT and CDR2 is SNEGSKA in the germline V gene (reference sequence). This CDR3 has 19 amino acids. The V segment lost 3 bases and the J segment 2 bases; nucleotides outside the gene matches: 18.

This clonotype was counted ten times or more. This chain uses TRBV12-3 or TRBV12-4 with TRBJ1-1; D may be TRBD1 (5 bases). V gave up 3 bases and J gave up 4 bases, with 12 bases separating them. The CDR3 runs 14 residues. DNA for the CDR3: TGTGCCAGCAGTTTCGAGGGGCTGAGCACTGAAGCTTTCTTT. Protein sequence: CASSFEGLSTEAFF.

This clonotype has ten or more counts. The CDR3 protein is CASSLPGQIQSPLHF. Here the CDR3 DNA reads TGTGCCAGCAGTTTACCGGGACAGATTCAATCACCCCTCCACTTT. J is TRBJ1-6 and V is TRBV28; 7 bases fit TRBD1. Germline assignment: CDR1 MDHEN and CDR2 SYDVKM. The V and J ends lost 2 bases and 10 bases, in that order; junction bases with no gene match: 8. The CDR3 loop spans 15 amino acids.

The table lists this clonotype with many counts. V usage is TRBV6-1 and J usage is TRBJ2-1; TRBD1 is a possible D gene (6 bases). V was shortened by 6 bases and J by 1 base, with 7 bases between the two germline ends. Germline CDR1 MNHNS, CDR2 SASEGT. The length of the CDR3 is 13 residues. CDR3 nucleotides: TGTGCCAGCAGGGACAGTTCCTACAATGAGCAGTTCTTC. Encoded protein: CASRDSSYNEQFF.

The table lists this clonotype with many counts. The gene calls are TRBV12-3 or TRBV12-4 and TRBJ2-5, with a weak D call TRBD1 (6 bases). The CDR3 sequence is 13 residues long. V was clipped by 4 bases and J by 9 bases, with 15 bases between them. CDR3 residues: CASSSLQGRSQYF. Written as DNA, the CDR3 is TGTGCCAGCAGTTCTCTACAGGGCAGGTCCCAGTACTTC.

Many counts were recorded for this clonotype. The chain links TRBV7-9 to TRBJ2-1; D may match TRBD1 or TRBD2 (5 bases each). The CDR3 covers 14 residues. Germline V lookup: CDR1 SEHNR, CDR2 FQNEAQ (reference sequence). V was pared by 1 base and J by 8 bases, with 12 bases between. The CDR3 protein is CASSLDSGRDEQFF. CDR3 DNA: TGTGCCAGCAGCTTAGATTCGGGGCGCGATGAGCAGTTCTTC.

This clonotype was observed a few times. The chain has TRBV6-1 and TRBJ1-3; no definite D call. Germline V gives CDR1 MNHNS, CDR2 SASEGT. Trimming left V 6 bases short and J 4 bases short, with 10 bases between. The CDR3 totals 13 residues. The CDR3 protein is CASSRESGNTIYF. The CDR3 DNA reads as TGTGCCAGCAGCCGGGAGTCGGGAAACACCATATATTTT.

This clonotype was picked up many times. The chain combines TRBV14 with TRBJ2-7, with TRBD2 as a possible D gene (6 bases). This CDR3 region has 16 residues. Germline V gene data show CDR1 as SGHDN and CDR2 as FVKESK. Trimming left V 4 bases short and J 4 bases short, with 20 bases between. CDR3 coding DNA: TGTGCCAGCAGCCGCCTAGGTTGGGGAAGCGGGTACGAGCAGTACTTC. Amino acid sequence: CASSRLGWGSGYEQYF.

This clonotype was found a few times. The chain employs TRBV12-3 or TRBV12-4 and TRBJ1-6; D perhaps matches TRBD1 (5 bases). This CDR3 has 15 residues. V was trimmed by 2 bases and J by 10 bases, leaving 15 bases between them. This CDR3 is CASSLMGGVGSPLHF. The CDR3 region has the DNA TGTGCCAGCAGTTTAATGGGGGGTGTAGGGTCACCCCTCCACTTT.

There are many counts of this clonotype. The chain uses TRBV5-1 and TRBJ2-2, with D tentatively TRBD2 (6 bases). Trimming left V 7 bases short and J 2 bases short, with 15 bases between. Germline V gene lookup returns CDR1 SGHRS and CDR2 YFSETQ. The CDR3 consists of 15 residues. This chain's CDR3 is CASQTWGDNTGELFF. In DNA form, the CDR3 reads TGCGCCAGCCAAACGTGGGGGGATAACACCGGGGAGCTGTTTTTT. Variable domain in full (rest from reference TRBV5-1 and TRBJ2-2): KAGVTQTPRYLIKTRGQQVTLSCSPISGHRSVSWYQQTPGQGLQFLFEYFSETQRNKGNFPGRFSGRQFSNSRSEMNVSTLELGDSALYLCASQTWGDNTGELFFGEGSRLTVL.

This clonotype was observed a handful of times. This rearrangement joins TRBV2 to TRBJ2-7; D unclear. CDR1 SNHLY and CDR2 FYNNEI come from the germline V gene. The CDR3 length is 12 residues. Trimming stripped 4 bases from V and 4 bases from J, with 8 bases between. CDR3 region: CASSATKYEQYV. In nucleotides, the CDR3 is TGTGCCAGCAGTGCTACAAAGTACGAGCAGTACGTC.

The rearrangement joins TRBV12-3 or TRBV12-4 to TRBJ2-5, with D possibly being TRBD1 (6 bases). This CDR3 is 14 amino acids long. Trimming pared 3 bases from V and 4 bases from J, leaving 12 bases between. The CDR3 nucleotides are TGTGCCAGCAGTTTGTCTCAGGGGAGAGAGACCCAGTACTTC. This translates into CASSLSQGRETQYF.

This clonotype occurred many times. The chain recombines TRBV20-1 with TRBJ2-1, with 10 nucleotides matching TRBD2. This CDR3 comprises 15 residues. The ends lost 3 bases at V and 4 bases at J; junction bases unmatched: 6. Germline V gene sequence: CDR1 DFQATT, CDR2 SNEGSKA (reference sequence). The CDR3 coding sequence is TGCAGTGCTAGGTCTAGCGGGAGAGATTACAATGAGCAGTTCTTC. It yields the protein CSARSSGRDYNEQFF.

In this sample, this clonotype turned up many times. The CDR3 loop reads CSGTHGGEQFF. The DNA for the CDR3 is TGCAGTGGTACTCACGGGGGGGAGCAGTTCTTC. The chain is built from TRBV20-1 and TRBJ2-1, with 7 nucleotides matching TRBD2. V shed 7 bases and J 10 bases; nucleotides not matched to a gene: 7. Germline lookup yields CDR1 DFQATT and CDR2 SNEGSKA (reference sequence). The CDR3 has 11 amino acids.

This clonotype was seen ten or more times. The V call is TRBV28, the J call TRBJ2-2; D is perhaps TRBD1 (5 bases). The germline V gene encodes CDR1 MDHEN and CDR2 SYDVKM. Trimming removed 7 bases from V and 4 bases from J, with 19 bases in between. The CDR3 is 16 residues long. The CDR3 DNA is TGTGCCAGCATTCCCCCGGGTACAGGTCGCACCGGGGAGCTGTTTTTT. It translates to CASIPPGTGRTGELFF. Filled out from reference TRBV28 and TRBJ2-2, the complete variable domain reads DVKVTQSSRYLVKRTGEKVFLECVQDMDHENMFWYRQDPGLGLRLIYFSYDVKMKEKGDIPEGYSVSREKKERFSLILESASTNQTSMYLCASIPPGTGRTGELFFGEGSRLTVL.